What follows are 30 T cell receptor beta chains derived from one specimen sequenced in a study of blood T cell repertoires in COVID-19. The repertoire was sequenced with immunoSEQ multiplex PCR; TCRdb's copy has only in-frame clones and lacks some. The sample lists roughly 47,000 clones, 82% occurring once. The specimen sequenced was peripheral blood. All receptors come from a woman aged 70-85 years with acute or convalescent COVID-19.

The chain carries TRBV11-2 and TRBJ1-1; D may be TRBD1 (6 bases). This CDR3 region has 13 residues. V shed 5 bases and J shed 8 bases, with 15 bases lying between them. The germline V gene has CDR1 SGHAT and CDR2 FQNNGV. The CDR3 protein is CASSVTGFEEAFF. The CDR3, as DNA: TGTGCCAGCAGCGTCACAGGGTTTGAGGAAGCTTTCTTT.

This sequence joins TRBV27 and TRBJ2-1; 8 positions match TRBD2. Trimming removed 5 bases from V and 0 bases from J; junction bases left unmatched: 6. CDR1 is MNHEY and CDR2 is SMNVEV in the germline V gene (reference sequence). CDR3 length: 16 amino acids. CDR3 sequence: CASSPLAVSSYNEQFF. The CDR3 DNA is TGTGCCAGCAGTCCACTAGCGGTGAGCTCCTACAATGAGCAGTTCTTC.

The chain recombines TRBV19 with TRBJ2-3; D is perhaps TRBD2 (6 bases). Germline CDR1 and CDR2: LNHDA and SQIVND (reference sequence). This CDR3 comprises 16 residues. The germline V and J ends were trimmed by 1 base and 1 base, with 12 bases remaining between them. The CDR3 sequence: CASSIVRGGGTDTQYF. The CDR3 bases are TGTGCCAGTAGTATAGTGCGGGGTGGGGGCACAGATACGCAGTATTTT.

The CDR3 coding sequence is TGTGCCAGCAGCTTGGGACTAGCGGGCCCCGCTATAAATGAGCAGTTCTTC. Translation: CASSLGLAGPAINEQFF. V gene TRBV7-3 combines with J gene TRBJ2-1; 12 bases map to TRBD2. V gave up 3 bases and J gave up 7 bases; unmatched junction bases: 10. CDR1 is SGHTA and CDR2 is FQGTGA in the germline V gene. The length of the CDR3 is 17 residues. The whole variable domain, filled in from reference TRBV7-3 and TRBJ2-1, reads GAGVSQTPSNKVTEKGKYVELRCDPISGHTALYWYRQSLGQGPEFLIYFQGTGAADDSGLPNDRFFAVRPEGSVSTLKIQRTERGDSAVYLCASSLGLAGPAINEQFFGPGTRLTVL.

The J gene is TRBJ2-7, the V gene TRBV19; no clear D. The CDR3 is made up of 12 amino acids. The germline CDR1 and CDR2 sequences are LNHDA and SQIVND (reference sequence). Trimming took off 1 base at V and 4 bases at J, with 5 bases between the two ends. CDR3 DNA sequence: TGTGCCAGTAGTATAGGAGGTTACGAGCAGTACTTC. It encodes CASSIGGYEQYF.

The chain employs TRBV9 and TRBJ1-1; tentatively, D is TRBD1 (5 bases). This CDR3 has 15 amino acids. V was clipped by 3 bases and J by 2 bases, with 14 bases between them. Per germline, CDR1 SGDLS and CDR2 YYNGEE. CDR3 nucleotide sequence: TGTGCCAGCAGCGCCACAGGAGCAGCTAACACTGAAGCTTTCTTT. Translation: CASSATGAANTEAFF.

This chain joins TRBV6-2 or TRBV6-3 and TRBJ2-7; 9 bases align to TRBD2. The length of the CDR3 is 18 residues. In germline, CDR1 is MNHEY, CDR2 SVGEGT. The ends lost 2 bases at V and 1 base at J; junction bases unmatched: 12. CDR3 amino acids: CASSYTMTSGGDSYEQYF. Written as DNA, the CDR3 is TGTGCCAGCAGTTACACAATGACTAGCGGAGGGGATTCCTACGAGCAGTACTTC.

V is TRBV19 and J is TRBJ2-6; 10 nucleotides agree with TRBD1. Unmatched junction bases numbered 6, after V lost 5 bases and J lost 2 bases. The CDR3 is made up of 17 amino acids. Germline V gene sequence: CDR1 LNHDA, CDR2 SQIVND (reference sequence). Here the CDR3 reads CASSPGQGVAGANVLTF. CDR3 DNA: TGTGCCAGTAGTCCCGGACAGGGGGTCGCTGGGGCCAACGTCCTGACTTTC. The whole variable domain, filled in from reference TRBV19 and TRBJ2-6, reads DGGITQSPKYLFRKEGQNVTLSCEQNLNHDAMYWYRQDPGQGLRLIYYSQIVNDFQKGDIAEGYSVSREKKESFPLTVTSAQKNPTAFYLCASSPGQGVAGANVLTFGAGSRLTVL.

This clone was seen only once. V is TRBV12-3 or TRBV12-4 and J is TRBJ1-2; D is unclear. Trimming cost V 6 bases and J 8 bases, with 16 bases left between them. The CDR3 runs to 13 residues. The CDR3 nucleotides read TGTGCCAGCAGGCCCTCGACCGAGAGGGGCTACACCTTC. This codes for CASRPSTERGYTF.

By sample fraction, this clone is medium-sized (0.01 to 0.1%). This chain uses TRBV4-3 with TRBJ2-7; tentative D call: TRBD2 (5 bases). Looked up from germline, CDR1 is LGHNA and CDR2 is YSLEER. The CDR3 extends over 13 amino acids. Trimming removed 0 bases at V and 8 bases at J, with 11 bases between. As DNA, the CDR3 is TGCGCCAGCAGCCAAGATCGAGAGCGGAAGCAGTACTTC. Amino acids: CASSQDRERKQYF.

The chain carries TRBV27 and TRBJ2-5; TRBD2 agrees at 11 bases. Losses at the gene ends were 1 base for V and 5 bases for J; bases not matched to a gene: 12. The germline V gene has CDR1 MNHEY and CDR2 SMNVEV (reference sequence). This CDR3 region has 18 residues. The CDR3: CASSLFFSLAGGQETQYF. The CDR3 DNA reads as TGTGCCAGCAGTTTATTTTTTAGCCTAGCGGGAGGTCAGGAGACCCAGTACTTC.

This clone was detected a few times. This rearrangement joins TRBV12-3 or TRBV12-4 to TRBJ2-3; 7 bases are shared with TRBD2. The V and J ends lost 5 bases and 5 bases, in that order; junction bases with no gene match: 4. The CDR3 has 13 residues. CDR3 nucleotides: TGTGCCAGCAGTGCGGGAGATGAAGATACGCAGTATTTT. It codes for CASSAGDEDTQYF.

The chain carries TRBV14 and TRBJ2-7; 8 positions agree with TRBD2. Germline V gives CDR1 SGHDN, CDR2 FVKESK. The CDR3 totals 15 residues. Trimming removed 2 bases from V and 1 base from J; junction bases left unmatched: 4. CDR3 DNA: TGTGCCAGCAGCCAACCAGCGGGGGCTTCCTACGAGCAGTACTTC. It specifies CASSQPAGASYEQYF.

The chain has TRBV11-3 and TRBJ2-1; weak D call: TRBD2 (6 bases). V lost 5 bases to trimming and J lost 6 bases, with 23 bases between them. CDR3 length equals 17 residues. Germline V lookup: CDR1 SGHNT, CDR2 YENEEA. The CDR3 sequence is CASSPRGSSAITNEQFF. DNA for the CDR3: TGTGCCAGCAGCCCCCGGGGGTCCTCCGCTATCACCAATGAGCAGTTCTTC.

The chain combines TRBV28 with TRBJ2-1; 7 positions agree with TRBD2. Germline lookup yields CDR1 MDHEN and CDR2 SYDVKM. CDR3 length: 14 residues. Losses at the gene ends were 3 bases for V and 10 bases for J; bases not matched to a gene: 9. CDR3 loop: CASSFLGGPEEQFF. The CDR3, as DNA: TGTGCCAGCAGTTTTTTGGGAGGGCCGGAGGAGCAGTTCTTC.

The rearrangement uses TRBV5-6 and TRBJ2-3, with D maybe TRBD2 (5 bases). The CDR3 consists of 15 residues. V dropped 3 bases and J dropped 2 bases, with 13 bases sitting between them. The germline V gene has CDR1 SGHDT and CDR2 YYEEEE. The CDR3 region has the DNA TGTGCCAGCAGCTCAACGGGGTTGAACACAGATACGCAGTATTTT. This translates into CASSSTGLNTDTQYF.

The V call is TRBV19, the J call TRBJ1-2; a possible D gene is TRBD1 (5 bases). Germline CDR1 and CDR2: LNHDA and SQIVND (reference sequence). V lost 6 bases to trimming and J lost 3 bases, with 11 bases between them. CDR3 length equals 13 residues. The CDR3 nucleotides are TGTGCCAGTAGGCGGTTAGGGGACTATGGCTACACCTTC. Residues: CASRRLGDYGYTF.

The V gene is TRBV11-2, the J gene TRBJ2-2; 9 bases line up with TRBD2. This CDR3 is built from 16 residues. The V segment lost 2 bases and the J segment 5 bases; nucleotides outside the gene matches: 6. Germline CDR1 reads SGHAT; CDR2 reads FQNNGV. The CDR3 DNA reads as TGTGCCAGCAGCTTACAGGCTAGCGGGATGACCGGGGAGCTGTTTTTT. Amino acid sequence: CASSLQASGMTGELFF.

Comments on this clone: Distinct nucleotide sequences in the sample also encode this CDR3. The chain has TRBV20-1 and TRBJ1-1; D ambiguous. V gave up 3 bases and J gave up 5 bases, with 7 bases separating them. Germline V CDR1 and CDR2: DFQATT, SNEGSKA (reference sequence). The CDR3 loop spans 11 amino acids. The CDR3 loop reads CSARESTEAFF. Here the CDR3 DNA reads TGCAGTGCTAGGGAGTCGACTGAAGCTTTCTTT.

The chain has TRBV15 and TRBJ1-2, with TRBD1 identical over 10 bases. Germline lookup yields CDR1 LNHNV and CDR2 YYDKDF (reference sequence). The CDR3 is made up of 15 amino acids. Trimming cost V 5 bases and J 6 bases; bases outside gene matches: 9. The CDR3 region is CATSPTDRGKDGYTF. CDR3 in DNA: TGTGCCACCAGCCCGACGGACAGGGGGAAAGATGGCTACACCTTC.

The chain combines TRBV7-2 with TRBJ2-7; D is undetermined. Germline values: CDR1 SGHTA, CDR2 FQGNSA. The CDR3 totals 16 residues. Trimming cost V 0 bases and J 4 bases, with 16 bases left between them. The CDR3: CASSLARPGVGYEQYF. In nucleotides, the CDR3 is TGTGCCAGCAGCTTAGCGAGGCCCGGAGTCGGGTACGAGCAGTACTTC.

The J gene is TRBJ1-5, the V gene TRBV5-5; 8 bases map to TRBD1. This CDR3 has 15 residues. CDR1 is SGHKS and CDR2 is YYEKEE in the germline V gene (reference sequence). The trim removed 3 bases at V and 9 bases at J, leaving 11 bases unmatched. CDR3 loop: CASSSRDRPSRPQHF. The CDR3 nucleotides are TGTGCCAGCAGCTCCCGGGACAGGCCCTCACGGCCCCAGCATTTT.

The chain combines TRBV4-3 with TRBJ1-4; the D gene is possibly TRBD1 (5 bases). V lost 4 bases and J 4 bases, leaving 7 bases between the germline ends. The CDR3 loop spans 13 amino acids. The germline V gene has CDR1 LGHNA and CDR2 YSLEER. DNA for the CDR3: TGCGCCAGCAGCCCGGGACTTAATGAAAAACTGTTTTTT. Amino acid sequence: CASSPGLNEKLFF.

This clone was seen more than once but under ten times. V gene TRBV19 combines with J gene TRBJ2-1; possible D gene TRBD2, 5 bases. The CDR3 is 14 amino acids. CDR1 is LNHDA, CDR2 SQIVND, per germline (reference sequence). The germline V and J ends were trimmed by 1 base and 8 bases, with 12 bases remaining between them. CDR3 amino acids: CASSIAGRADEQFF. The CDR3 DNA reads TGTGCCAGTAGTATAGCGGGAAGGGCGGATGAGCAGTTCTTC.

The chain couples TRBV7-3 to TRBJ1-1, with 7 nucleotides matching TRBD1. Germline loops: CDR1 SGHTA, CDR2 FQGTGA. J lost 4 bases, V lost 4 bases, and 6 bases had no gene match. CDR3 size: 14 residues. CDR3 DNA: TGTGCCAGCAGCTCAAGACAGGGAAGCACTGAAGCTTTCTTT. It encodes CASSSRQGSTEAFF.

V and J are TRBV6-5 and TRBJ2-7; 10 bases fit TRBD2. The length of the CDR3 is 16 residues. With 0 bases clipped from V and 2 bases from J, the junction kept 4 bases outside the gene matches. In germline, CDR1 is MNHEY, CDR2 SVGAGI. The CDR3 protein is CASSYSLAGGPYEQYF. In DNA form, the CDR3 reads TGTGCCAGCAGTTACTCCTTAGCGGGGGGACCCTACGAGCAGTACTTC.

The J gene is TRBJ2-1, the V gene TRBV27; 10 bases line up with TRBD2. The germline V gene has CDR1 MNHEY and CDR2 SMNVEV (reference sequence). V was pared by 7 bases and J by 9 bases, with 9 bases of the junction left unmatched. There are 14 residues in the CDR3. The CDR3 reads CASILSGRTGEQFF. The CDR3 DNA reads as TGTGCCAGCATTCTTAGCGGGAGGACGGGTGAGCAGTTCTTC.

This CDR3 is CASSLARDYPNEQFF. CDR3 bases: TGTGCCAGCAGCTTAGCCCGGGACTACCCCAATGAGCAGTTCTTC. The chain is built from TRBV7-9 and TRBJ2-1; 7 positions match TRBD2. The CDR3 runs 15 residues. In germline, CDR1 is SEHNR, CDR2 FQNEAQ (reference sequence). J gave up 6 bases and V 0 bases, and 5 bases lay outside the gene matches.

The J gene is TRBJ2-1, the V gene TRBV4-3, with 8 bases that match TRBD2. CDR3 size: 16 residues. The V and J ends lost 4 bases and 2 bases, in that order; junction bases with no gene match: 7. CDR1 LGHNA and CDR2 YSLEER come from the germline V gene. CDR3 nucleotides: TGCGCCAGCAGCCCCAGAACTAGCGGAACCTACAATGAGCAGTTCTTC. As protein: CASSPRTSGTYNEQFF.

This clone was recorded a few times. V and J are TRBV28 and TRBJ1-1; D possibly corresponds to TRBD1 (5 bases). V was trimmed by 4 bases and J by 10 bases, leaving 13 bases between them. Germline V gene data show CDR1 as MDHEN and CDR2 as SYDVKM. This CDR3 contains 12 residues. CDR3 amino acids: CASSSHLGRAFF. CDR3 bases: TGTGCCAGCAGTTCGCACCTGGGGCGAGCTTTCTTT.